These T cell receptor beta chains were read from a single sample in a study of tumor-infiltrating lymphocytes in primary liver carcinoma. Each CDR3 protein is one row after TCRdb ran MiXCR on the multiplex PCR reads. The profile shows about 210,000 distinct CDR3 sequences, around four fifths of them singletons. Specimen: tumor tissue from primary liver carcinoma. These TCRs come from a man aged 40-50 years with primary liver carcinoma and hepatitis B virus infection. CDR3s include the opening cysteine and the closing phenylalanine or tryptophan. D genes are given only for firm matches. Not all rows give a size; the values are once, few, many and, for expanded clones, a class.

NA | TRBJ2-7 | TRBV11-2 | NA | CVSGPSNGVGEQYF | TGTGTCAGCGGCCCCTCAAATGGCGTGGGCGAGCAGTACTTC
NA | TRBJ2-2 | TRBV4-1 | NA | CASTRMRNTGELFF | TGCGCCAGTACCAGGATGAGGAATACCGGGGAGCTATTTTTT
NA | TRBJ2-7 | TRBV29-1 | NA | CSVQSRGGRELHF | TGCAGCGTTCAATCGAGAGGAGGGCGCGAGCTGCACTTC
NA | TRBJ1-2 | TRBV29-1 | NA | CNVETGFGYGYTF | TGCAACGTGGAGACGGGTTTTGGCTATGGCTACACCTTC
NA | TRBJ1-1 | TRBV29-1 | few | CSVARQRSNTEAFF | TGCAGCGTTGCAAGACAGAGGTCCAACACTGAAGCTTTCTTT
NA | TRBJ1-5 | TRBV6-1 | once | CTCSEGGNDQPQHF | TGTACCTGCAGTGAAGGAGGGAATGATCAGCCCCAGCATTTT
NA | TRBJ2-7 | TRBV11-2 | NA | CASSLVGGVDHEQYF | TGTGCCAGCAGCTTAGTTGGCGGGGTTGACCACGAGCAGTACTTC
NA | TRBJ2-7 | TRBV14 | NA | CASSQDHPPSLGEQNF | TGTGCGAGCAGCCAAGATCACCCCCCTTCCTTGGGCGAGCAAAACTTC
TRBD1 | TRBJ2-7 | TRBV5-1 | NA | CASRQGQGHDEQYF | TGCGCCAGTAGGCAGGGACAGGGGCATGACGAGCAGTACTTC
NA | TRBJ2-2 | TRBV12-3/TRBV12-4 | once | CVSSLIGDTRELFF | TGTGTCAGCAGTTTGATAGGGGACACCAGGGAACTGTTTTTT
NA | TRBJ1-1 | TRBV6-1 | NA | CAINYGQGGTEAFF | TGTGCCATCAATTACGGGCAGGGAGGCACTGAAGCTTTCTTT
NA | TRBJ2-7 | TRBV6-2/TRBV6-3 | NA | CARSAGYALYF | TGTGCCAGGTCGGCGGGCTACGCGCTGTACTTC
NA | TRBJ1-1 | TRBV29-1 | NA | CSLCPRRRNTEAFF | TGCAGCCTGTGTCCCAGGAGGCGGAACACTGAAGCTTTCTTT
NA | TRBJ2-2 | TRBV6-1 | many | CASSDGWAGELFF | TGTGCCAGCAGTGATGGCTGGGCCGGGGAGCTGTTTTTT
NA | TRBJ2-3 | TRBV12-3/TRBV12-4 | NA | CASIPGTRPDTQYF | TGTGCCAGCATTCCCGGTACTAGGCCAGATACACAGTATTTT